Below, one TCR beta chain is given with its context. A much larger clone lies a single base off, so this may be a read error. This is likely a read error, given that the CDR3 carries no conserved phenylalanine or tryptophan at its end. A constant-region primer served to make TCR beta cDNA from about 500 ng total RNA. TCR beta libraries came from three nested multiplex PCR rounds using slightly modified ARM-PCR. Investigators reported that the first two PCR rounds, at 10 cycles each, used TRBV1-TRBV30 forward primers with a C-beta reverse primer. Via MiXCR, TCRdb re-called the multiplex PCR reads, giving one row per CDR3 protein. Of about 200,000 distinct CDR3 sequences in the sample, less than 65% were seen once. The data originate from a study of tumor-infiltrating lymphocytes in primary liver carcinoma. Germline DNA was extracted too, while blood RNA derived from unsorted whole blood. Trimming pared 7 bases from V and 4 bases from J, leaving 13 bases between. Germline V gene lookup returns CDR1 MNHNS and CDR2 SASEGT. The CDR3 is 13 residues long.

The chain employs TRBV6-1 and TRBJ1-1; possible D gene TRBD1, 6 bases. What was sequenced was peripheral blood. The TCR sequence derives from an older woman with primary liver carcinoma and hepatitis B virus infection. CDR3 in DNA: TGTGCCAGCACCCGGGGGGCTGGCACTGAAGCTTTCTCT. Translation gives CASTRGAGTEAFS.